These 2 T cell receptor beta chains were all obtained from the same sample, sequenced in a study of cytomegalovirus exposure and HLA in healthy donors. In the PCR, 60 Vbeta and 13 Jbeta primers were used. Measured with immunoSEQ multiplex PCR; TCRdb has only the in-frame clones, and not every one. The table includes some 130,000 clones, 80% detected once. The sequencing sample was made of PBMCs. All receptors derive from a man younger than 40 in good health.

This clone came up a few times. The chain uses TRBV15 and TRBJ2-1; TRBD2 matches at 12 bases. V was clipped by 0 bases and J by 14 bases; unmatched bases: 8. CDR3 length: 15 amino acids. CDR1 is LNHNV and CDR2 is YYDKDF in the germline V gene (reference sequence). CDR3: CATSRDRLAGGSKFF. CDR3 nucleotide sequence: TGTGCCACCAGCAGAGATCGGCTAGCGGGAGGGTCTAAGTTCTTC.

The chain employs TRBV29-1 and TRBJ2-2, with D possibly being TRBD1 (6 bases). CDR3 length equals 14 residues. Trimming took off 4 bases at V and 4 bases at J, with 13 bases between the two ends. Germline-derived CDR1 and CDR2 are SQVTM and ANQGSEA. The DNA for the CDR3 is TGCAGCGTTGGATCGGACAGCTTCACCGGGGAGCTGTTTTTT. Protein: CSVGSDSFTGELFF.